This T cell receptor beta chain was recovered during a study of blood T cell repertoires in COVID-19. Study context: The origin of the acute and convalescent COVID-19 samples was the United States, Italy and Spain.

Clones were sequenced by immunoSEQ multiplex PCR, and TCRdb holds only the in-frame ones, with some missing. The sample has fewer than 250,000 clones; 80% to 90% are singletons. The CDR3 is 12 residues long. Germline V gene lookup returns CDR1 LGHDT and CDR2 YNNKEL (reference sequence). The V end was cut by 5 bases, the J end by 6 bases, with 11 bases between. This clonotype was obtained from a woman aged 40 to 50 with acute COVID-19. The sample taken for sequencing was PBMCs or T cells enriched from blood (not recorded which). V and J are TRBV3-1 (or the pseudogene TRBV3-2) and TRBJ2-7; no reliable D call. The CDR3 loop reads CASSSVGLEQYF. CDR3 bases: TGTGCCAGCAGCTCGGTTGGGCTCGAGCAGTACTTC.